The 29 T cell receptor beta chains below come from one sample, sequenced in a study of cytomegalovirus exposure and HLA in healthy donors. A multiplex PCR was run with 60 Vbeta primers and 13 Jbeta primers. Only in-frame clones appear in the TCRdb table, and some are missing; sequencing was by immunoSEQ multiplex PCR. The sample has 110,000 or so clones, 70% to 85% seen once. The source material was PBMCs. The origin of the receptors is a woman younger than 30 in good health and CMV-seronegative.

The chain is built from TRBV18 and TRBJ1-1; the D gene is possibly TRBD1 (5 bases). V lost 6 bases and J lost 4, with 9 bases in between. Germline loops: CDR1 KGHSH, CDR2 LQKENI. CDR3 length: 12 residues. The CDR3 spells CASSRDITEAFF. The CDR3 region has the DNA TGTGCCAGCTCCAGGGATATCACTGAAGCTTTCTTT.

As regards this clone: Different DNA sequences within this sample yield the same CDR3. The V call is TRBV14, the J call TRBJ1-1; D unclear. V was pared by 4 bases and J by 1 base, with 7 bases between. The CDR3 has 13 residues. Per germline, CDR1 SGHDN and CDR2 FVKESK. Here the CDR3 reads CASSRRGNTEAFF. CDR3 nucleotides: TGTGCCAGCAGCCGCCGCGGGAACACTGAAGCTTTCTTT.

In DNA, the CDR3 is TGTGCCAGCAGGACAGGGGGCCGAGAGACCCAGTACTTC. This gives the protein CASRTGGRETQYF. The rearrangement uses TRBV6-5 and TRBJ2-5; TRBD1 agrees at 10 bases. V was pared by 6 bases and J by 4 bases, with 2 bases of the junction left unmatched. The CDR3 totals 13 residues. Germline assignment: CDR1 MNHEY and CDR2 SVGAGI.

The rearrangement links TRBV13 to TRBJ2-2; TRBD1 agrees at 8 bases. This CDR3 region has 17 residues. V shed 4 bases, J shed 5 bases, and the junction held 12 bases outside the gene matches. Germline V lookup: CDR1 PRHDT, CDR2 FYEKMQ (reference sequence). The CDR3 sequence is CASSSYPGQGMTGELFF. In DNA, the CDR3 is TGTGCCAGCAGCTCATACCCCGGACAGGGTATGACCGGGGAGCTGTTTTTT. The full variable domain, with the rest looked up from reference TRBV13 and TRBJ2-2, is AAGVIQSPRHLIKEKRETATLKCYPIPRHDTVYWYQQGPGQDPQFLISFYEKMQSDKGSIPDRFSAQQFSDYHSELNMSSLELGDSALYFCASSSYPGQGMTGELFFGEGSRLTVL.

The chain links TRBV19 to TRBJ1-5; a possible D gene is TRBD1 (5 bases). CDR1 and CDR2 (germline): LNHDA, SQIVND (reference sequence). The CDR3 has 15 amino acids. V was cut by 5 bases and J by 0 bases, with 11 bases left in between. Written as DNA, the CDR3 is TGTGCCAGTAGTCTTTCCGACAGTAGCAATCAGCCCCAGCATTTT. This codes for CASSLSDSSNQPQHF.

The rearrangement links TRBV5-1 to TRBJ2-5; 9 bases are shared with TRBD2. CDR3 length equals 17 residues. Trimming removed 1 base from V and 2 bases from J; junction bases left unmatched: 9. In germline, CDR1 is SGHRS, CDR2 YFSETQ. CDR3 coding DNA: TGCGCCAGCAGCTTGTCAAATTTGGCGGGGGGGCAAGAGACCCAGTACTTC. Translated, it gives CASSLSNLAGGQETQYF.

This clone was counted only a few times. The chain has TRBV4-3 and TRBJ1-2, with D possibly matching TRBD1 (6 bases). The CDR3 is 16 amino acids. Germline V CDR1 and CDR2: LGHNA, YSLEER. The V end lost 1 base, the J end lost 8 bases, and 20 bases lay between the germline ends. CDR3 in amino acids: CASSQGAVQGSGGYTF. CDR3 nucleotides: TGCGCCAGCAGCCAAGGGGCCGTACAGGGAAGCGGAGGCTACACCTTC.

This clone was seen a handful of times. J is TRBJ2-7 and V is TRBV28; TRBD1 aligns across 7 bases. Germline assignment: CDR1 MDHEN and CDR2 SYDVKM. The CDR3 is 15 amino acids. With V trimmed by 7 bases and J by 2 bases, 11 bases remained unmatched. The CDR3 region has the DNA TGTGCCAGCATAGGTCAGACAGGGAACCCCTACGAGCAGTACTTC. Encoded protein: CASIGQTGNPYEQYF.

V and J are TRBV6-6 and TRBJ2-3, with a weak D call TRBD1 (5 bases). Trimming left V 11 bases short and J 7 bases short, with 13 bases between. The germline V gene has CDR1 MNHNY and CDR2 SVGAGI (reference sequence). This CDR3 spans 11 amino acids. The CDR3 spells CACRGAHTQYF. The CDR3 nucleotides read TGTGCCTGCCGTGGGGCGCATACGCAGTATTTT.

The CDR3 DNA follows: TGTGCCAGCAGCTTAGCAGGGGGTGGGCGTACCCAGTACTTC. It codes for CASSLAGGGRTQYF. The chain uses TRBV13 and TRBJ2-5; 7 positions match TRBD1. Germline values: CDR1 PRHDT, CDR2 FYEKMQ (reference sequence). Trimming took 1 base from V and 8 from J; bases not matched to a gene: 7. The CDR3 runs to 14 residues.

V is TRBV5-8 and J is TRBJ2-1; perhaps TRBD1 as D (6 bases). Per germline, CDR1 SGHTS and CDR2 YDEGEE. Trimming took 4 bases from V and 2 from J, leaving 19 bases between them. This CDR3 has 17 residues. In nucleotides, the CDR3 is TGTGCCAGCAGCCCACCGAGTTGGGGACATCCCTACAATGAGCAGTTCTTC. Translating gives CASSPPSWGHPYNEQFF.

The genes are TRBV2 and TRBJ2-7; TRBD2 agrees at 9 bases. V dropped 4 bases and J dropped 4; count of bases not matched to a gene: 5. The germline CDR1 and CDR2 sequences are SNHLY and FYNNEI. This CDR3 spans 14 amino acids. In nucleotides, the CDR3 is TGTGCCAGCAGTGGGCTAGCGGGATCTTACGAGCAGTACTTC. Encoded protein: CASSGLAGSYEQYF. Together with reference TRBV2 and TRBJ2-7, the CDR3 gives the full variable domain: EPEVTQTPSHQVTQMGQEVILRCVPISNHLYFYWYRQILGQKVEFLVSFYNNEISEKSEIFDDQFSVERPDGSNFTLKIRSTKLEDSAMYFCASSGLAGSYEQYFGPGTRLTVT.

The chain uses TRBV4-3 and TRBJ1-5, with D possibly being TRBD1 (5 bases). Germline CDR1 and CDR2: LGHNA and YSLEER. The CDR3 loop spans 15 amino acids. Trimming left V 1 base short and J 4 bases short, with 11 bases between. The CDR3 spells CASSQGRGTNQPQHF. Here the CDR3 DNA reads TGCGCCAGCAGCCAAGGTCGGGGGACGAATCAGCCCCAGCATTTT.

The rearrangement links TRBV28 to TRBJ1-1; tentative D call: TRBD1 (6 bases). CDR3 length: 17 residues. Trimming pared 2 bases from V and 5 bases from J, leaving 21 bases between. Germline-derived CDR1 and CDR2 are MDHEN and SYDVKM. The CDR3: CASSLSSGGRRRTEAFF. Here the CDR3 DNA reads TGTGCCAGCAGTTTAAGTTCGGGGGGGCGACGACGGACTGAAGCTTTCTTT. The full variable domain, completed using reference TRBV28 and TRBJ1-1, is DVKVTQSSRYLVKRTGEKVFLECVQDMDHENMFWYRQDPGLGLRLIYFSYDVKMKEKGDIPEGYSVSREKKERFSLILESASTNQTSMYLCASSLSSGGRRRTEAFFGQGTRLTVV.

The rearrangement links TRBV28 to TRBJ2-3; 10 bases are shared with TRBD2. Germline V lookup: CDR1 MDHEN, CDR2 SYDVKM. J was trimmed by 2 bases and V by 3 bases; bases with no gene match: 5. This CDR3 is 16 amino acids long. The CDR3 DNA follows: TGTGCCAGCAGTTTGGGTAGCGGGGGGACCACAGATACGCAGTATTTT. Residues: CASSLGSGGTTDTQYF.

The genes are TRBV10-3 and TRBJ2-5; D might be TRBD2 (5 bases). In germline, CDR1 is ENHRY, CDR2 SYGVKD. The CDR3 is made up of 12 amino acids. The V gene lost 3 bases and the J gene lost 5 bases, with 7 bases spanning the gap. The CDR3 loop reads CAISDRRETQYF. Here the CDR3 DNA reads TGTGCCATCAGTGATAGGAGGGAGACCCAGTACTTC.

The chain links TRBV11-3 to TRBJ2-3, with 9 bases lining up with TRBD1. The trim removed 5 bases at V and 4 bases at J, leaving 7 bases unmatched. Looked up from germline, CDR1 is SGHNT and CDR2 is YENEEA. The CDR3 loop spans 15 amino acids. The CDR3 bases are TGTGCCAGCAGCCAAATAACAGGGGGCGCAGATACGCAGTATTTT. It is translated as CASSQITGGADTQYF.

This chain links TRBV2 with TRBJ2-7; TRBD2 might be the D (6 bases). The CDR3 covers 15 residues. CDR1 and CDR2 (germline): SNHLY, FYNNEI. V was cut by 6 bases and J by 1 base, with 16 bases left in between. The CDR3 here is CASSPGTGESYEQYF. The CDR3 DNA reads as TGTGCCAGCAGCCCCGGGACGGGAGAGTCCTACGAGCAGTACTTC. Using reference TRBV2 and TRBJ2-7 for the parts outside the CDR3, the full variable domain is EPEVTQTPSHQVTQMGQEVILRCVPISNHLYFYWYRQILGQKVEFLVSFYNNEISEKSEIFDDQFSVERPDGSNFTLKIRSTKLEDSAMYFCASSPGTGESYEQYFGPGTRLTVT.

This clone has only a few counts. CDR3 residues: CASSLVGEVKTEAFF. In DNA, the CDR3 is TGTGCCAGCAGCTTGGTAGGGGAAGTTAAGACTGAAGCTTTCTTT. The chain joins TRBV5-8 to TRBJ1-1; weak D call: TRBD1 (5 bases). V was shortened by 0 bases and J by 5 bases, with 14 bases between the two germline ends. The length of the CDR3 is 15 residues. Germline lookup yields CDR1 SGHTS and CDR2 YDEGEE.

J is TRBJ2-1 and V is TRBV5-8, with a weak D call TRBD2 (5 bases). Trimming stripped 5 bases from V and 2 bases from J, with 8 bases between. The CDR3 has 13 residues. The V gene's germline CDR1 is SGHTS and CDR2 YDEGEE. The CDR3 is CASSSGTYNEQFF. As DNA, the CDR3 is TGTGCCAGCAGTTCCGGGACCTACAATGAGCAGTTCTTC. Looking up the rest from reference TRBV5-8 and TRBJ2-1 gives the full variable domain: EAGVTQSPTHLIKTRGQQATLRCSPISGHTSVYWYQQALGLGLQFLLWYDEGEERNRGNFPPRFSGRQFPNYSSELNVNALELEDSALYLCASSSGTYNEQFFGPGTRLTVL.

The rearrangement links TRBV7-2 to TRBJ1-5; possible D gene TRBD1, 5 bases. Germline assignment: CDR1 SGHTA and CDR2 FQGNSA. V gave up 0 bases and J gave up 5 bases, with 11 bases separating them. The CDR3 runs to 15 residues. The DNA for the CDR3 is TGTGCCAGCAGCTTAGCGACAGAGACCCATCAGCCCCAGCATTTT. It yields the protein CASSLATETHQPQHF.

Here the CDR3 reads CASQLEGYTEAFF. DNA of the CDR3: TGTGCCAGTCAGTTGGAGGGCTACACTGAAGCTTTCTTT. This chain joins TRBV6-1 and TRBJ1-1; D remains ambiguous. The V end lost 9 bases, the J end lost 3 bases, and 14 bases lay between the germline ends. The V gene's germline CDR1 is MNHNS and CDR2 SASEGT. This CDR3 is built from 13 residues.

The genes are TRBV6-1 and TRBJ1-2, with TRBD1 as a possible D gene (5 bases). Germline loops: CDR1 MNHNS, CDR2 SASEGT. The CDR3 length is 15 residues. Trimming took 0 bases from V and 12 from J, leaving 20 bases between them. This CDR3 reads CASSEARQGGFRDTF. CDR3 in DNA: TGTGCCAGCAGTGAAGCGCGGCAGGGAGGTTTCCGGGACACCTTC.

The chain links TRBV14 to TRBJ2-1, with D possibly TRBD2 on 5 matching bases. This CDR3 spans 18 amino acids. The germline gives CDR1 SGHDN, CDR2 FVKESK. The V gene lost 0 bases and the J gene lost 9 bases, with 24 bases spanning the gap. The CDR3 DNA reads TGTGCCAGCAGCCAAGATTTTTCTAGCTCTTCGGGATGGGGTGAGCAGTTCTTC. Encoded protein: CASSQDFSSSSGWGEQFF.

J is TRBJ2-1 and V is TRBV15, with 13 bases fitting TRBD2. CDR3 size: 16 residues. The V and J ends lost 1 base and 8 bases, in that order; junction bases with no gene match: 5. Germline assignment: CDR1 LNHNV and CDR2 YYDKDF (reference sequence). CDR3 nucleotides: TGTGCCACCAGCAGAGTCCGGACTAGCGGGAGCGATGAGCAGTTCTTC. Translation: CATSRVRTSGSDEQFF.

The chain combines TRBV5-1 with TRBJ2-3, with D hard to call. Trimming took 3 bases from V and 4 from J, leaving 6 bases between them. The germline V gene has CDR1 SGHRS and CDR2 YFSETQ. This CDR3 spans 12 amino acids. CDR3 coding DNA: TGCGCCAGCAGCTCCGCGGCAGATACGCAGTATTTT. Translation gives CASSSAADTQYF.

The chain has TRBV6-5 and TRBJ2-5; 10 bases are a match to TRBD2. TRBJ2-7 explains the end of the DNA better; the J call may be wrong. CDR1 and CDR2 from the germline V gene are MNHEY and SVGAGI. The CDR3 has 15 residues. The DNA for the CDR3 is TGTGCCAGCACCAAGTCTAGCGGGAGAATTTACGAGCAGTACTTC. Its protein is CASTKSSGRIYEQYF.

This chain connects TRBV18 to TRBJ1-6; a weak D match, TRBD1 (6 bases). The V end was cut by 5 bases, the J end by 5 bases, with 16 bases between. Germline V CDR1 and CDR2: KGHSH, LQKENI. This CDR3 contains 16 residues. The CDR3 reads CASSEDRTANNSPLHF. The DNA of the CDR3 is TGTGCCAGCTCAGAGGATAGGACAGCTAATAATTCACCCCTCCACTTT.

The chain recombines TRBV19 with TRBJ1-5, with 7 bases that match TRBD1. CDR3 length: 15 residues. With 5 bases clipped from V and 7 bases from J, the junction kept 11 bases outside the gene matches. Looked up from germline, CDR1 is LNHDA and CDR2 is SQIVND (reference sequence). The chain's CDR3 is CASSAGGGAGQPQHF. CDR3 nucleotide sequence: TGTGCCAGTAGTGCGGGAGGGGGCGCGGGGCAGCCCCAGCATTTT.